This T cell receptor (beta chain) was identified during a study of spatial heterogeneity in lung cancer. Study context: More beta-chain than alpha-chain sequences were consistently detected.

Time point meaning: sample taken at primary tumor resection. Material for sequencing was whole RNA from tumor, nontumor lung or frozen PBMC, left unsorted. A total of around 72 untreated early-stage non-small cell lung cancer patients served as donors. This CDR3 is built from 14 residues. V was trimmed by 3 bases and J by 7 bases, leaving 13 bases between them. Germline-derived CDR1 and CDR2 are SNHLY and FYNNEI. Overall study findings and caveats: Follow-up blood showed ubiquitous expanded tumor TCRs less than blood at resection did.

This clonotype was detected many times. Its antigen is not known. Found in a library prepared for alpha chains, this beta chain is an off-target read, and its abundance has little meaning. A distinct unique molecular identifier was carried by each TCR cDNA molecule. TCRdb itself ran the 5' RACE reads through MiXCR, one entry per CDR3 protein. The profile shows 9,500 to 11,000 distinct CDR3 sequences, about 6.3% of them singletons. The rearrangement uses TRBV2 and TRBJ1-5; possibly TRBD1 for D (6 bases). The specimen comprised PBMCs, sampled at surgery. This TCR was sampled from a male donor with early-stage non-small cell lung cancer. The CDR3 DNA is TGTGCCAGCAGTGAGCAGGGGAATAACCAGCCCCAGCATTTT. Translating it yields CASSEQGNNQPQHF.